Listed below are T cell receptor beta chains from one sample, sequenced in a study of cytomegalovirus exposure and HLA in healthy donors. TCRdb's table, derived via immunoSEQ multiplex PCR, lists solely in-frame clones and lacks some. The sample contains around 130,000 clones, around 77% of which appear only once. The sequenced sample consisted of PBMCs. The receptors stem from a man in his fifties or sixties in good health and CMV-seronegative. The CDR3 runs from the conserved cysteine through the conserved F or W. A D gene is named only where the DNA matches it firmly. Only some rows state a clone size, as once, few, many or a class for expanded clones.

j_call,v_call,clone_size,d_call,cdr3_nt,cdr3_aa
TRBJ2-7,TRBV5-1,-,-,TGCGCCAGCTCCCGACTAGGGGCCGCCAGGGACTACGAGCAGTACTTC,CASSRLGAARDYEQYF
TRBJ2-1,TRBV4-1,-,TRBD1,TGCGCCAGCAGCCCAGGGGGCAGGGCTACCTACAATGAGCAGTTCTTC,CASSPGGRATYNEQFF
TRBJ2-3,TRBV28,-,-,TGTGCCAGCAGTTCCTCGGGACTCACAGATACGCAGTATTTT,CASSSSGLTDTQYF
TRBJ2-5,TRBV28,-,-,TGTGCCAGCAGTTTGTCTCAAGAGACCCAGTACTTC,CASSLSQETQYF
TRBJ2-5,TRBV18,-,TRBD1,TGTGCCAGCTCGCCGACAGGGGCCCCCAGAGAGACCCAGTACTTC,CASSPTGAPRETQYF
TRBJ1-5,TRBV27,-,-,TGTGCCAGCAGGAGGAGGGGTCTCAGCAATCAGCCCCAGCATTTT,CASRRRGLSNQPQHF
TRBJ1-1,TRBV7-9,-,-,TGTGCCAGCAGCGTGCAGAGGCCAGGGACTGAAGCTTTCTTT,CASSVQRPGTEAFF
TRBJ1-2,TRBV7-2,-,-,TGTGCCAGCAGCCTGGACAGCTATAACTATGGCTACACCTTC,CASSLDSYNYGYTF
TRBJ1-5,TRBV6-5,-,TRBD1,TGTGCCAGCAGAGGGACAGGGGGCGACGGTCAGCCCCAGCATTTT,CASRGTGGDGQPQHF
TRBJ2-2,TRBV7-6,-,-,TGTGCCAGCAGCCATGCAGGGTTGGACACCGGGGAGCTGTTTTTT,CASSHAGLDTGELFF
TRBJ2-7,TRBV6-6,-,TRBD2,TGTGCCAGCGGGGACCCTAGCGGGAGGAGCTCCTACGAGCAGTACTTC,CASGDPSGRSSYEQYF
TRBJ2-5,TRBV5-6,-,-,TGTGCCAGCAGCTTGATCTCAGTGTTGGAGACCCAGTACTTC,CASSLISVLETQYF
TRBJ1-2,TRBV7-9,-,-,TGTGCCAGCGGGAGGGGGGAAGCCTATGGCTACACCTTC,CASGRGEAYGYTF
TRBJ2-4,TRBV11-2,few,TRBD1,TGTGCCAGCAGCCTAACATCAGGACAGGGGGTAGCCAAAAACATTCAGTACTTC,CASSLTSGQGVAKNIQYF
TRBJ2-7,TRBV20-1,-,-,TGCAGTGCTAGCCGGAGCTACGAGCAGTACTTC,CSASRSYEQYF
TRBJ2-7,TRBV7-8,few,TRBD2,TGTGCCAGCACCAGAGGAGGGGCTGCCCGGACTAGCGGCGAGCAGTACTTC,CASTRGGAARTSGEQYF
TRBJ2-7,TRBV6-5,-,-,TGTGCCAGCAGTTACCGGAGGGCCAACTACGAGCAGTACTTC,CASSYRRANYEQYF
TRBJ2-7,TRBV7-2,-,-,TGTGCCAGCAGCTTAGCCGGGAGTAACTACGAGCAGTACTTC,CASSLAGSNYEQYF
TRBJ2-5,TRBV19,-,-,TGTGCCAGTACCCAAGGGGGGGCGGCGAAGACCCAGTACTTC,CASTQGGAAKTQYF
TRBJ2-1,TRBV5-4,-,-,TGTGCCAGCAGCCCCCGGGAGCTCAATGAGCAGTTCTTC,CASSPRELNEQFF
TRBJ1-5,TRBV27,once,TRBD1,TGTGCCAGCAGTCTAGTGGGACAGGGAGGCAATCAGCCCCAGCATTTT,CASSLVGQGGNQPQHF
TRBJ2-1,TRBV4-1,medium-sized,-,TGCGCCAGCAGCCTGCCTAGCGACAACAATGAGCAGTTCTTC,CASSLPSDNNEQFF
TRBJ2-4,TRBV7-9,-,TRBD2,TGTGCCAGCAGCGCTGAGGGGCGGGAGAGAAACATTCAGTACTTC,CASSAEGRERNIQYF
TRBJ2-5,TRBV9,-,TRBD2,TGTGCCAGCAGCGTAGGAGTAGCGGGAGTTCGCGAGACCCAGTACTTC,CASSVGVAGVRETQYF
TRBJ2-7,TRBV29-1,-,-,TGCAGCGTTGAATCGGGAGACCCCTACGAGCAGTACTTC,CSVESGDPYEQYF
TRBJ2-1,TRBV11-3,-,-,TGTGCCAGCAGCCCGGGACTGAGGACCTACAATGAGCAGTTCTTC,CASSPGLRTYNEQFF
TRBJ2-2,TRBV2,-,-,TGTGCCAGCAGTCCCGCCGGGGAGCTGTTTTTT,CASSPAGELFF
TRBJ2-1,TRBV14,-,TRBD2,TGTGCCAGCAGCCCACTCACTAGCGGGGCTTACAATGAGCAGTTCTTC,CASSPLTSGAYNEQFF
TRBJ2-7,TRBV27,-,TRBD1,TGTGCCAGCAGTACCACCGGGACAGGGACCTACGAGCAGTACTTC,CASSTTGTGTYEQYF
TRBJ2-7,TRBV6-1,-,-,TGTGCCAGCAGTGAATGGGGGGTGGGCTACGAGCAGTACTTC,CASSEWGVGYEQYF
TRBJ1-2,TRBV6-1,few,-,TGTGCCAGCAGTGAATACAGCCTTTCCTATGGCTACACCTTC,CASSEYSLSYGYTF
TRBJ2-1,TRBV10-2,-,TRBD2,TGCGCCAGCACCTGGACTAGCGGGATAGGGGAGCAGTTCTTC,CASTWTSGIGEQFF
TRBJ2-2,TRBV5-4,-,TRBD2,TGTGCCAGCAGCTCCAATAGCGGGAGGGCCACCGGGGAGCTGTTTTTT,CASSSNSGRATGELFF
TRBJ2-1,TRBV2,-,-,TGTGCCAGCATTCCAGCTACTAGTATCAATGAGCAGTTCTTC,CASIPATSINEQFF
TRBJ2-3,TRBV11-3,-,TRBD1,TGTGCCAGCAGCCGTGGACAGGGGGCGATGTCAGATACGCAGTATTTT,CASSRGQGAMSDTQYF
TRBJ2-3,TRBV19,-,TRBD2,TGTGCCAGTAGTATCGGGACTAGTTCCCATACGCAGTATTTT,CASSIGTSSHTQYF
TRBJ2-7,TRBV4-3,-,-,TGCGCCAGCAGCCAAGATCTTGAGACCCGGGGCTACGAGCAGTACTTC,CASSQDLETRGYEQYF
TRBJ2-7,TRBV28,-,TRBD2,TGTGCCAGCAGTTTAGGGCGGGGGTACGAGCAGTACTTC,CASSLGRGYEQYF
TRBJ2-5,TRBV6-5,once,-,TGTGCCAGCAGTTCCCTTAGCGGACAAGAGACCCAGTACTTC,CASSSLSGQETQYF